The clone carrying this TCR beta chain was recorded once. Antigen unknown. V lost 0 bases and J 7 bases, leaving 16 bases between the germline ends. The CDR3 contains 16 residues. Germline-derived CDR1 and CDR2 are MNHNS and SASEGT. Sequencing was performed with immunoSEQ multiplex PCR; in TCRdb, only in-frame clones are kept and a portion is missing. The data hold 200,000 or so clones, with roughly 93% observed a single time. The data are from a study of T cell responses to AZD1222 COVID-19 vaccine. Broader study findings: Of the AZD1222 recipients, only five to seven were seropositive at baseline. White British ancestry dominated among donors, who included more females, and clonal diversity was possibly underestimated.

The chain couples TRBV6-1 to TRBJ2-1; no firm D call. The source material was peripheral blood, sampled on day 0 of AZD1222 vaccination. The sequence derives from an adult in good health. The CDR3 DNA reads TGTGCCAGCAGTGAAGCTTTGGGGTTTGGTGGGAATGAGCAGTTCTTC. This gives the protein CASSEALGFGGNEQFF.